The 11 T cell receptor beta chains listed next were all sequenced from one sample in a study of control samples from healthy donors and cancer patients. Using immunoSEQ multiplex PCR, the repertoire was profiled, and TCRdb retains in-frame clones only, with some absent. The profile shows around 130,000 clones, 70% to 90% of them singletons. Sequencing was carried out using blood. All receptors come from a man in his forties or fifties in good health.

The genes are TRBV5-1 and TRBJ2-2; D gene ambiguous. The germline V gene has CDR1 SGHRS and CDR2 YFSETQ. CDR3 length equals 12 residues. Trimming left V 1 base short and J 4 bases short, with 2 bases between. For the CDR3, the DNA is TGCGCCAGCAGCTTGACCACCGGGGAGCTGTTTTTT. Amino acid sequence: CASSLTTGELFF.

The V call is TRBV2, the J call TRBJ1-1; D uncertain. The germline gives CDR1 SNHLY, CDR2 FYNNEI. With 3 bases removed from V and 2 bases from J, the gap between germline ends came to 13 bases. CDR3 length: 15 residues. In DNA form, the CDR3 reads TGTGCCAGCAGTGAGATCAGGAAAGGAAACACTGAAGCTTTCTTT. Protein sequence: CASSEIRKGNTEAFF.

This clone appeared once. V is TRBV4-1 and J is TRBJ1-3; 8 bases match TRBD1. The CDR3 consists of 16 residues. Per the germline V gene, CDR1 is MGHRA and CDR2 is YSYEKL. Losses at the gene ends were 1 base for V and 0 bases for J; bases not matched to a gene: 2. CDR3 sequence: CASSQGQGPSGNTIYF. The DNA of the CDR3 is TGCGCCAGCAGCCAAGGACAGGGGCCCTCTGGAAACACCATATATTTT.

The CDR3: CASSTGTGNQPQHF. The CDR3 DNA reads TGTGCCAGCAGCACCGGGACAGGCAATCAGCCCCAGCATTTT. This sequence joins TRBV5-6 and TRBJ1-5; 7 bases fit TRBD1. The ends lost 4 bases at V and 2 bases at J; junction bases unmatched: 3. CDR3 size: 14 residues. From germline, CDR1 is SGHDT and CDR2 YYEEEE.

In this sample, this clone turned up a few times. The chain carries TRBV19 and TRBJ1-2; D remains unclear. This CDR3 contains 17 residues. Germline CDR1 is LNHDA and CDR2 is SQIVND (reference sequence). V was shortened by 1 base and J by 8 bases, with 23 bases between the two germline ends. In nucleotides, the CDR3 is TGTGCCAGTAGTATAGGGTCGAAGCGACCGACTGCGGTCGGCTACACCTTC. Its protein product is CASSIGSKRPTAVGYTF. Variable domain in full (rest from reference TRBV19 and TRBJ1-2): DGGITQSPKYLFRKEGQNVTLSCEQNLNHDAMYWYRQDPGQGLRLIYYSQIVNDFQKGDIAEGYSVSREKKESFPLTVTSAQKNPTAFYLCASSIGSKRPTAVGYTFGSGTRLTVV.

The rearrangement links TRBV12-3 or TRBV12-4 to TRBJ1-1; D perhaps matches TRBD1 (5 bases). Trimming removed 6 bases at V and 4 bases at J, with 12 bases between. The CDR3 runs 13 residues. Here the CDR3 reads CASRWDRSTEAFF. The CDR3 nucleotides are TGTGCCAGCAGATGGGACCGCTCCACTGAAGCTTTCTTT.

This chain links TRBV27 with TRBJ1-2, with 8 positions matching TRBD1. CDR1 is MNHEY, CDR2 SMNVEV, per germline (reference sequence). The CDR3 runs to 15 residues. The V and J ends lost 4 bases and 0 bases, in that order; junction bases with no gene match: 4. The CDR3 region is CASSSQGQANYGYTF. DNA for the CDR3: TGTGCCAGCAGTTCTCAGGGACAGGCTAACTATGGCTACACCTTC.

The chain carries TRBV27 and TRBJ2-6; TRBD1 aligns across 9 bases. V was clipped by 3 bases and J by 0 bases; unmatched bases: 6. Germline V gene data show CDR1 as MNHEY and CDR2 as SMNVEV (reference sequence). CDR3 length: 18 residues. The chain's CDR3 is CASSFGQGSLSGANVLTF. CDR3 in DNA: TGTGCCAGCAGTTTCGGACAGGGGAGCCTCTCTGGGGCCAACGTCCTGACTTTC.

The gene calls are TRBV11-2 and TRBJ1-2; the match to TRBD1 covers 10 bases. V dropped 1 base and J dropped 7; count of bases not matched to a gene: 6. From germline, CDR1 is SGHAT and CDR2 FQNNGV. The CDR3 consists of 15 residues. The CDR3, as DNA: TGTGCCAGCAGCTTAGGAGGGACAGGGGTTGGTGGCTACACCTTC. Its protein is CASSLGGTGVGGYTF.

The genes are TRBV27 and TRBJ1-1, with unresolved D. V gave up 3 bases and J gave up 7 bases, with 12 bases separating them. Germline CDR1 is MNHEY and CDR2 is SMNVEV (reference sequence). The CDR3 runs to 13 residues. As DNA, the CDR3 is TGTGCCAGCAGTTTTAGAACAGAGCGTGAAGCTTTCTTT. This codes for CASSFRTEREAFF.

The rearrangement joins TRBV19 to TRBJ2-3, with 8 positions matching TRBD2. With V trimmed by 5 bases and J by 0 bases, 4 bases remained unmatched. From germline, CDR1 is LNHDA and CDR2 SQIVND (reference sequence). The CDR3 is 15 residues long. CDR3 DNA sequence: TGTGCCAGTAGTCGGGAGGGATATAGCACAGATACGCAGTATTTT. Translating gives CASSREGYSTDTQYF. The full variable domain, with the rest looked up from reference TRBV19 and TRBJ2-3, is DGGITQSPKYLFRKEGQNVTLSCEQNLNHDAMYWYRQDPGQGLRLIYYSQIVNDFQKGDIAEGYSVSREKKESFPLTVTSAQKNPTAFYLCASSREGYSTDTQYFGPGTRLTVL.